Each of the 8 T cell receptor beta chains below was sequenced from the same sample in a study of shared clonotypes between healthy human individuals (dated by TCRdb to the early 2020s). The receptor library was made with the immunoSEQ multiplex PCR assay. Here the immuneACCESS table is served through TCRdb, limited to in-frame sequences with V and J called. Missing clones are a known gap in these copies; in checked studies unresolved V genes cover under half, and the rest lacks a known reason. The table for this sample lists 1 million to 1.3 million clones; about 84% of them were counted only once. 0.55% to 0.7% of the sample belongs to the ten largest clones. Sequencing input: memory CD4+ T cells from PBMCs. In the paper's terms, the cell subset or site label means: CD45RA-negative fraction. The receptor source for this set is a man between 18 and 35 years old in good health. Some clones in this sample may be carry-over from other donors' samples.

V gene TRBV28 combines with J gene TRBJ2-1; D gene uncertain. Germline V lookup: CDR1 MDHEN, CDR2 SYDVKM. Trimming removed 2 bases from V and 0 bases from J, with 8 bases in between. The CDR3 contains 15 residues. The CDR3 here is CASSLPPSSYNEQFF. The DNA for the CDR3 is TGTGCCAGCAGTTTACCCCCGAGCTCCTACAATGAGCAGTTCTTC.

The V gene is TRBV27, the J gene TRBJ1-2; D gene ambiguous. Trimming pared 6 bases from V and 4 bases from J, leaving 12 bases between. This CDR3 is 13 amino acids long. The germline gives CDR1 MNHEY, CDR2 SMNVEV (reference sequence). The CDR3 loop is CASRSSGSYGYTF. The CDR3 DNA reads as TGTGCCAGCAGATCTTCCGGGAGCTATGGCTACACCTTC.

V is TRBV7-6 and J is TRBJ2-1; TRBD2 agrees at 7 bases. This CDR3 contains 15 residues. Germline V gene lookup returns CDR1 SGHVS and CDR2 FNYEAQ. The V segment lost 5 bases and the J segment 7 bases; nucleotides outside the gene matches: 11. The CDR3 DNA follows: TGTGCCAGCAGCAGTCGGGGGGAGGGCGGTAATGAGCAGTTCTTC. It codes for CASSSRGEGGNEQFF.

This clone was counted a few times. J is TRBJ1-3 and V is TRBV11-2, with D perhaps matching TRBD1 (5 bases). Germline CDR1 SGHAT, CDR2 FQNNGV. This CDR3 is 16 amino acids long. The V gene lost 6 bases and the J gene lost 1 base, with 16 bases spanning the gap. CDR3 nucleotides: TGTGCCAGCAGATCCGTCAAGGGACCGTCTGGAAACACCATATATTTT. The encoded protein is CASRSVKGPSGNTIYF.

The chain has TRBV7-9 and TRBJ1-3; 9 nucleotides match TRBD1. With 4 bases clipped from V and 0 bases from J, the junction kept 10 bases outside the gene matches. The germline CDR1 and CDR2 sequences are SEHNR and FQNEAQ (reference sequence). This CDR3 has 18 residues. The CDR3 DNA is TGTGCCAGCAGCTCGGGACAGGGTAACTTCTACTCTGGAAACACCATATATTTT. This sequence encodes CASSSGQGNFYSGNTIYF.

The chain is built from TRBV4-2 and TRBJ2-1; 8 positions match TRBD2. Germline V gene sequence: CDR1 LGHNA, CDR2 YNFKEQ. Trimming at V came to 1 base and at J to 7 bases, leaving 6 bases not matched to a gene. The CDR3 has 15 amino acids. The CDR3 DNA sequence: TGTGCCAGCAGCCAAGCCCGGGAGGGCCCGAATGAGCAGTTCTTC. This codes for CASSQAREGPNEQFF.

The J gene is TRBJ1-1, the V gene TRBV28; 7 bases align to TRBD1. Germline CDR1 and CDR2: MDHEN and SYDVKM. This CDR3 spans 15 amino acids. J lost 1 base, V lost 6 bases, and 8 bases had no gene match. The CDR3 here is CASRPTRGPNTEAFF. The DNA of the CDR3 is TGTGCCAGCAGACCCACAAGGGGGCCGAACACTGAAGCTTTCTTT.

This sequence joins TRBV18 and TRBJ2-7; 8 bases line up with TRBD1. The junction had 11 bases not matched to a gene; V was cut back by 4 bases and J by 3 bases. The CDR3 runs 16 residues. CDR1 is KGHSH, CDR2 LQKENI, per germline. CDR3 residues: CASSRGQDLTSYEQYF. CDR3 DNA sequence: TGTGCCAGCTCACGGGGACAGGACCTTACAAGCTACGAGCAGTACTTC.